This T cell receptor beta chain was sequenced during a study of T cells in Graves' hyperthyroidism and ophthalmopathy. Study-wide results and caveats: Separating ophthalmopathy from stable hyperthyroidism was achieved by a 13 V-J model.

RNA transcripts served as the template for amplifying TCR beta CDR3 regions. A set of HTBI primers served as the primers for a first-round RT-PCR of the TCR CDR3. TCRdb processed the multiplex PCR reads anew with MiXCR; each CDR3 protein has one entry. The profile shows under 450,000 distinct CDR3 sequences, approximately 13% of them singletons. Patients were aged 18 to 65, had disease duration under 2 months, and had newly diagnosed hyperthyroidism. The source of the PBMCs was roughly 10 ml of fresh peripheral blood. To note about this clonotype: Its antigen is unidentified.

From germline, CDR1 is DFQATT and CDR2 SNEGSKA (reference sequence). This CDR3 has 16 residues. V lost 0 bases and J 2 bases, leaving 15 bases between the germline ends. V is TRBV20-1 and J is TRBJ2-3; a possible D gene is TRBD2 (7 bases). The sequenced sample consisted of blood. The sequence came from a man under 40 with Graves' hyperthyroidism that later progressed to Graves' ophthalmopathy. DNA of the CDR3: TGCAGTGCTAGAGATTTGTTGCGGGGGCTCACAGATACGCAGTATTTT. Its translation is CSARDLLRGLTDTQYF.